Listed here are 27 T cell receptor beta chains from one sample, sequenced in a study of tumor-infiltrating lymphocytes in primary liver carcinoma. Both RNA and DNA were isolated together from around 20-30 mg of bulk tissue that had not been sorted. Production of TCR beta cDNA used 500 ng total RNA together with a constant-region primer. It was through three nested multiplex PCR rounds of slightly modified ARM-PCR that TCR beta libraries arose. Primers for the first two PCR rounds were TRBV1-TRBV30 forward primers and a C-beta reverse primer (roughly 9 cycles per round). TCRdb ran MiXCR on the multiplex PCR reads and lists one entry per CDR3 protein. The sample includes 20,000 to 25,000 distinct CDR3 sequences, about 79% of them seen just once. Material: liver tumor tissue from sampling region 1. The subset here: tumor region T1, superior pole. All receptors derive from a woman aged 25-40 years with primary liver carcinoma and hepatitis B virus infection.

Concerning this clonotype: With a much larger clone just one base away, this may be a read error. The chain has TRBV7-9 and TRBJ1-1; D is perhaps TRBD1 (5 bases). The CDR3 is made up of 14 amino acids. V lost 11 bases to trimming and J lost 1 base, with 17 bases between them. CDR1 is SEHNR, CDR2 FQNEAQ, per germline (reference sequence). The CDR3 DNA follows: TGTGCCGGCACAGGCTTCCTGACGAACACTGAAGCTTTCTTT. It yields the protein CAGTGFLTNTEAFF.

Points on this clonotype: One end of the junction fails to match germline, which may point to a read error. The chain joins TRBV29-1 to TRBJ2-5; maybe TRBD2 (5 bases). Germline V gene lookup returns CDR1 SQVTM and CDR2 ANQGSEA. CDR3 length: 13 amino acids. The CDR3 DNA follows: TGTAGCGTCGTCAGTTGGAGAAGGGAGACCCAGCACTTC. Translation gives CSVVSWRRETQHF.

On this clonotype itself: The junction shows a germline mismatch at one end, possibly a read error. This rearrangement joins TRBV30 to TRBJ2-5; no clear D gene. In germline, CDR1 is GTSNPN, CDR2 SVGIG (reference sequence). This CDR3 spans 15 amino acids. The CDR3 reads CVWKVLGASLETQYF. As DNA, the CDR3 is TGTGTCTGGAAGGTCTTGGGCGCGTCCCTAGAGACCCAGTACTTC.

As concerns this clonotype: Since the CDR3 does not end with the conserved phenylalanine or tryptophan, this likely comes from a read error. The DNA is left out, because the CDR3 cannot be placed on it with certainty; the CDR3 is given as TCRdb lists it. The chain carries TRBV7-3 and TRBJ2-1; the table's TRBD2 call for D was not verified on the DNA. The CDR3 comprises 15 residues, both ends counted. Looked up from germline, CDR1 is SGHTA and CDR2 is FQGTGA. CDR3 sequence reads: CASSLTSGTNNELFL.

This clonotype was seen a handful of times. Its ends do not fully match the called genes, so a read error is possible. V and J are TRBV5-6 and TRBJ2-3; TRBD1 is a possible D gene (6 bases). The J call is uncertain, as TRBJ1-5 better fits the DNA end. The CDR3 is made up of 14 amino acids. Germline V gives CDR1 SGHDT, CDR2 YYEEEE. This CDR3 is CVSSLGTGADTQHF. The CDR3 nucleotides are TGTGTCAGCAGCTTGGGGACGGGGGCAGATACGCAGCATTTT.

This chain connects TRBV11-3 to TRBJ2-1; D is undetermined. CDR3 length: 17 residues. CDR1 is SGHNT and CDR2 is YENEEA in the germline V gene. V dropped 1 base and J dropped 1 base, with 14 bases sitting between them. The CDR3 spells CASSLGFDALSYNEQFF. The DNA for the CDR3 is TGTGCCAGCAGCTTAGGGTTCGACGCGCTTTCCTACAATGAGCAGTTCTTC.

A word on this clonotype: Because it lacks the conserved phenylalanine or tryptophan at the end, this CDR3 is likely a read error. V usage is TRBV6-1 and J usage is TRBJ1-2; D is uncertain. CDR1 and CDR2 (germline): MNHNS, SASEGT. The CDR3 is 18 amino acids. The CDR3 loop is CPGSERFLVPRSNYGYTL. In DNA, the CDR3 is TGTCCCGGCAGTGAACGGTTCCTGGTCCCTAGATCTAACTATGGCTACACCTTA.

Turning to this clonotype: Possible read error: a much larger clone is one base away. This CDR3 is CASSASRESYDQYF. In DNA form, the CDR3 reads TGTGCCAGCAGTGCTAGCAGGGAATCCTACGATCAGTACTTC. The J gene is TRBJ2-7, the V gene TRBV2; D is perhaps TRBD1 or TRBD2 (5 bases each). The germline V gene encodes CDR1 SNHLY and CDR2 FYNNEI. The CDR3 length is 14 residues. The full variable domain, completed using reference TRBV2 and TRBJ2-7, is EPEVTQTPSHQVTQMGQEVILRCVPISNHLYFYWYRQILGQKVEFLVSFYNNEISEKSEIFDDQFSVERPDGSNFTLKIRSTKLEDSAMYFCASSASRESYDQYFGPGTRLTVT.

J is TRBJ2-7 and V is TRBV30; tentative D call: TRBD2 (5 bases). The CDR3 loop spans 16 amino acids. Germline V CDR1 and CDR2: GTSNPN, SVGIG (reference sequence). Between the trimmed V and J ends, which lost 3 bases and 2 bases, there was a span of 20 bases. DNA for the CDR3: TGTGCCTGGAGGCCCTCCGGAGAGGGCTATCCCTACGAGCAGTACTTC. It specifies CAWRPSGEGYPYEQYF.

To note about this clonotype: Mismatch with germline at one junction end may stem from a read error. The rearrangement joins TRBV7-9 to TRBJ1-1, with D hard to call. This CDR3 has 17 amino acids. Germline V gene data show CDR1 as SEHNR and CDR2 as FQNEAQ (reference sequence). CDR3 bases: TGTGCCAGCAGCTTAGCGGGAATCGCATTGGGGATCACTAAAGCATTCTTT. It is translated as CASSLAGIALGITKAFF.

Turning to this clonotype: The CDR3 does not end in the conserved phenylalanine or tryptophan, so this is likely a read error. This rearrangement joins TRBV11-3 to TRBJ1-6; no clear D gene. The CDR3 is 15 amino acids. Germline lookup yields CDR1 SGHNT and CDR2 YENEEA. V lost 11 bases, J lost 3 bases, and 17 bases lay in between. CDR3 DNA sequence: TGTGCCCGCGGCTTTAAGTGGAGCTATAATTCACCCCTCCACTCT. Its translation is CARGFKWSYNSPLHS.

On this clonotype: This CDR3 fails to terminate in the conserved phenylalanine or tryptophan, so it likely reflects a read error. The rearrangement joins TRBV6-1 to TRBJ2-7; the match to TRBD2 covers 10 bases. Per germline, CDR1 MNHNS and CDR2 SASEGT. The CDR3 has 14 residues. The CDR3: CPSSNLAGVCEQYL. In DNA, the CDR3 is TGTCCCAGTAGTAACCTAGCGGGAGTGTGCGAGCAGTACTTG.

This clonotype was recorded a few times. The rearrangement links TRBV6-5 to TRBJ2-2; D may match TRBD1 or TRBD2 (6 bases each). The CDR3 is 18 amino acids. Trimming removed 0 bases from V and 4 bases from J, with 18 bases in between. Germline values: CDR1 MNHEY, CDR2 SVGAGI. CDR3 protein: CASSYSPGVGSGTGELFF. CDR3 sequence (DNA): TGTGCCAGCAGTTACTCCCCAGGGGTCGGGAGCGGCACCGGGGAGCTGTTTTTT.

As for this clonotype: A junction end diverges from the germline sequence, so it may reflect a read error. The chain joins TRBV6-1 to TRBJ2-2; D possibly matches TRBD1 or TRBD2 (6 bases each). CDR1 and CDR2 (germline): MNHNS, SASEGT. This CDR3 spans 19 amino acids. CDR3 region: CASSDTLPGGAAKTEELFF. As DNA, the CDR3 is TGTGCCAGCAGTGATACCCTTCCCGGGGGCGCCGCGAAGACCGAGGAGCTGTTTTTT.

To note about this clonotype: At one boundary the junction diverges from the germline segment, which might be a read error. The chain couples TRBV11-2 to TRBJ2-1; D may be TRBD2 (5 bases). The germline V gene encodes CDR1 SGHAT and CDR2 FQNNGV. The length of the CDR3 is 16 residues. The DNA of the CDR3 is TGTGCCAGCCGCTTGGATATCGGTCTAGCCATGGGTGAGCAGTTCTTC. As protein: CASRLDIGLAMGEQFF.

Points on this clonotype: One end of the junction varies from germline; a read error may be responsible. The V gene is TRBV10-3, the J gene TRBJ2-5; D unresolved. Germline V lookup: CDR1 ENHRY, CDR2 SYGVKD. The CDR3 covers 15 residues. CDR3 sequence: CAISESATKQETQYF. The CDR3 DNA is TGTGCTATCAGTGAATCGGCTACCAAACAAGAGACCCAGTACTTC.

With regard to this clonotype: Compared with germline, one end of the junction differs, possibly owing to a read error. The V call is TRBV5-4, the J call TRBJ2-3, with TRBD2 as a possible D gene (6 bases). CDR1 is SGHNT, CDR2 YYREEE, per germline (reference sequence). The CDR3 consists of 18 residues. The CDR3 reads CTSSNLAASVSRTDTQYF. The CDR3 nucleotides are TGTACCAGCAGTAACCTGGCGGCTAGCGTGAGTCGGACAGATACGCAGTATTTT.

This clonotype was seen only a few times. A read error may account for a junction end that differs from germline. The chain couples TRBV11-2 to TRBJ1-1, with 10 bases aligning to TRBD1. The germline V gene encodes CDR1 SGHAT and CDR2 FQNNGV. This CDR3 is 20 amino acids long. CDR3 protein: CVSSARDRGRKRWSNAEASF. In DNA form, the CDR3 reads TGTGTCAGCAGCGCTCGAGACAGGGGGCGCAAGAGGTGGAGTAACGCTGAAGCTTCCTTT.

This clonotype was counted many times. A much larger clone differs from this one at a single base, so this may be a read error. The CDR3 DNA sequence: TGTGCCAGCAACTTCATTGCTAGAACTTACGAGCAGTACTTC. Protein sequence: CASNFIARTYEQYF. The rearrangement joins TRBV28 to TRBJ2-7, with D unresolved. This CDR3 is built from 14 residues. The germline CDR1 and CDR2 sequences are MDHEN and SYDVKM. V was shortened by 7 bases and J by 4 bases, with 17 bases between the two germline ends.

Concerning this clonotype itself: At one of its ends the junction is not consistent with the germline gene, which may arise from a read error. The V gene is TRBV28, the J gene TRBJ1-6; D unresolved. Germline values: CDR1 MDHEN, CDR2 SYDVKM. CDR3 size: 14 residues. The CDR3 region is CASSGLSRTSLLHF. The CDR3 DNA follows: TGTGCTAGCAGTGGACTATCCAGAACTTCACTCCTCCACTTT.

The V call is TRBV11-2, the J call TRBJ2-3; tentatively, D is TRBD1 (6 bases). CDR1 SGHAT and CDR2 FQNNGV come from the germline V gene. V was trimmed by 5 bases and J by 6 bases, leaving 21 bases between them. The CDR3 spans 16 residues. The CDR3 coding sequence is TGTGCCAGCAGCCTGACGCGGCAGGGAAGGGGGGATACGCAGTATTTT. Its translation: CASSLTRQGRGDTQYF.

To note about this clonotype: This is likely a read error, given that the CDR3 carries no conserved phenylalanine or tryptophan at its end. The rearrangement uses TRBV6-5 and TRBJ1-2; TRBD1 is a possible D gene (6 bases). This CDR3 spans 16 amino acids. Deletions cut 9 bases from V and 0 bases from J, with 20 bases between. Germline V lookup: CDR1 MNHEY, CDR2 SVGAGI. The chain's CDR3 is CARRGAVGGPNYGYTS. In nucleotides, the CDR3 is TGTGCCAGGAGGGGGGCGGTCGGAGGCCCTAACTATGGCTACACCTCC.

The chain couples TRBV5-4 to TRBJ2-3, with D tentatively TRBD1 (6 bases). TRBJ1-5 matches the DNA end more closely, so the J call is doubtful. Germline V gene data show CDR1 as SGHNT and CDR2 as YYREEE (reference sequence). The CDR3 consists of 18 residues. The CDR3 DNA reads TGTGACAGTAGTAACCCGGCGACTAGCGGGAGTCGGACAGATACACAGCATTTT. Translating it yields CDSSNPATSGSRTDTQHF.

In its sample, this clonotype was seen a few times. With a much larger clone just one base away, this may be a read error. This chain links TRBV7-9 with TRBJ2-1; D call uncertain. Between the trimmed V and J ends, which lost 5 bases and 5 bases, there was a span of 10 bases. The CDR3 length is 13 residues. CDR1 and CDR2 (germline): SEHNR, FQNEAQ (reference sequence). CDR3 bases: TGTGCCAGCAGCCCCCAGCTTGACAATGAGCAGTTCTTC. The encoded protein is CASSPQLDNEQFF.

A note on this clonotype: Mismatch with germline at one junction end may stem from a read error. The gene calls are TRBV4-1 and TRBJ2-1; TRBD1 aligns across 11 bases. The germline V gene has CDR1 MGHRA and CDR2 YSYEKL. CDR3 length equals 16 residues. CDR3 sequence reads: CATSQDPGQGENEQLF. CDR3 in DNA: TGCGCAACCAGCCAAGATCCGGGACAGGGGGAGAATGAGCAGCTCTTC.

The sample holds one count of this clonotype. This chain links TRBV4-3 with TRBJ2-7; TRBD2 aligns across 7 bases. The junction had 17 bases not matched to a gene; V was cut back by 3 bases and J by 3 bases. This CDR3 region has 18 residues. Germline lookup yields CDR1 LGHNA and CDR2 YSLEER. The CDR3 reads CASSQAMTGGHISYEQYF. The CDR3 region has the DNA TGCGCCAGCAGCCAGGCCATGACGGGGGGTCACATTAGCTACGAGCAGTACTTC.

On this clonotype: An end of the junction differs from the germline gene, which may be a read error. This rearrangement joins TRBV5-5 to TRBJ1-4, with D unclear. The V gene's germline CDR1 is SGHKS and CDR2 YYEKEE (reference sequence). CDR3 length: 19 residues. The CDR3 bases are TGTGCCAGAAGCTTGAGGTTAGGCGGACGTGTTGCAACTAATGAAAAGCTGTTTTTT. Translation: CARSLRLGGRVATNEKLFF.